The 14 T cell receptor beta chains reported below all come from one sample, sequenced in a study of graft-versus-host responses after intestinal transplantation. Libraries were prepared by immunoSEQ multiplex PCR; TCRdb keeps only in-frame clonotypes and omits some of them. The table has 78,000 or so clones, 80% to 90% seen once. No cognate antigen is known for these TCRs. Material: unstimulated CD8+ T cells sorted from spleen or lymph node cells, obtained before transplant. The source of these receptors is a human donor who was the organ donor for an intestinal transplant.

This clone was detected once. This rearrangement joins TRBV28 to TRBJ1-5; D gene ambiguous. Per the germline V gene, CDR1 is MDHEN and CDR2 is SYDVKM. Trimming removed 7 bases from V and 0 bases from J, with 22 bases in between. The CDR3 totals 18 residues. CDR3 bases: TGTGCCAGCACCCAATGGGGTATTAAGATAAATAGCAATCAGCCCCAGCATTTT. It is translated as CASTQWGIKINSNQPQHF.

The chain combines TRBV28 with TRBJ1-3, with TRBD1 matching over 10 bases. The CDR3 runs 15 residues. Germline V gene lookup returns CDR1 MDHEN and CDR2 SYDVKM. This chain's CDR3 is CATGGFGTTGNTIYF. The DNA of the CDR3 is TGTGCGACAGGGGGCTTCGGAACCACTGGAAACACCATATATTTT.

V is TRBV4-2 and J is TRBJ2-5; 8 nucleotides match TRBD2. Germline V gene sequence: CDR1 LGHNA, CDR2 YNFKEQ. The CDR3 totals 16 residues. J gave up 5 bases and V 0 bases, and 8 bases lay outside the gene matches. The CDR3 region is CASSQEIGGASETQYF. The CDR3 bases are TGTGCCAGCAGCCAAGAAATCGGGGGGGCCTCGGAGACCCAGTACTTC.

This chain connects TRBV7-9 to TRBJ2-1; the match to TRBD2 covers 8 bases. With V trimmed by 1 base and J by 4 bases, 0 bases remained unmatched. Germline lookup yields CDR1 SEHNR and CDR2 FQNEAQ (reference sequence). The CDR3 loop spans 14 amino acids. CDR3 sequence: CASSLERGYNEQFF. The CDR3 DNA is TGTGCCAGCAGCTTAGAGCGGGGGTACAATGAGCAGTTCTTC.

This chain uses TRBV5-6 with TRBJ2-2, with D tentatively TRBD1 or TRBD2 (5 bases each). The CDR3 is 15 residues long. Germline V gene sequence: CDR1 SGHDT, CDR2 YYEEEE. Trimming took off 4 bases at V and 3 bases at J, with 13 bases between the two ends. The CDR3 loop is CASSLAGGYTGELFF. The DNA for the CDR3 is TGTGCCAGCAGCCTGGCTGGGGGTTACACCGGGGAGCTGTTTTTT. The entire variable domain, with the rest obtained from reference TRBV5-6 and TRBJ2-2, is as follows: DAGVTQSPTHLIKTRGQQVTLRCSPKSGHDTVSWYQQALGQGPQFIFQYYEEEERQRGNFPDRFSGHQFPNYSSELNVNALLLGDSALYLCASSLAGGYTGELFFGEGSRLTVL.

V is TRBV30 and J is TRBJ2-7; D not certain. Trimming removed 0 bases at V and 4 bases at J, with 7 bases between. Germline-derived CDR1 and CDR2 are GTSNPN and SVGIG (reference sequence). The CDR3 totals 12 residues. The CDR3 loop reads CAWSVSSYEQYF. The CDR3 DNA follows: TGTGCCTGGAGTGTGTCCTCTTACGAGCAGTACTTC.

The chain combines TRBV4-1 with TRBJ1-5; 7 bases align to TRBD1. J lost 5 bases, V lost 4 bases, and 5 bases had no gene match. The CDR3 extends over 14 amino acids. Germline CDR1 MGHRA, CDR2 YSYEKL. The CDR3 region is CASSPTGVDQPQHF. In nucleotides, the CDR3 is TGCGCCAGCAGCCCAACAGGGGTGGATCAGCCCCAGCATTTT.

In regard to this clone: Likely a read error: the CDR3 ends without its conserved phenylalanine or tryptophan. V usage is TRBV10-3 and J usage is TRBJ1-4, with unresolved D. CDR1 ENHRY and CDR2 SYGVKD come from the germline V gene. CDR3 length equals 15 residues. Trimming cost V 4 bases and J 2 bases, with 11 bases left between them. The DNA for the CDR3 is TGTGCCATCAGTGCGGGAAGCGGGACTAATGAAAAACTGTTTTGT. Protein product: CAISAGSGTNEKLFC.

The chain recombines TRBV11-1 with TRBJ2-7; D not resolved. In germline, CDR1 is SGHAT, CDR2 FQDESV (reference sequence). Trimming took off 2 bases at V and 2 bases at J, with 7 bases between the two ends. The CDR3 is 13 residues long. CDR3 DNA sequence: TGTGCCAGCAGCTTAAGCTTGACCTACGAGCAGTACTTC. It specifies CASSLSLTYEQYF.

The genes are TRBV4-1 and TRBJ2-1; D not resolved. Per germline, CDR1 MGHRA and CDR2 YSYEKL. The CDR3 sequence is 13 residues long. Between the trimmed V and J ends, which lost 5 bases and 4 bases, there was a span of 9 bases. The CDR3 nucleotides are TGCGCCAGCAGCAAGACACTTTACAATGAGCAGTTCTTC. Its translation is CASSKTLYNEQFF.

The chain joins TRBV7-9 to TRBJ2-4; 7 positions match TRBD2. V lost 5 bases, J lost 5 bases, and 9 bases stayed unmatched. The CDR3 is made up of 15 amino acids. CDR1 is SEHNR, CDR2 FQNEAQ, per germline (reference sequence). Here the CDR3 DNA reads TGTGCCAGCAGCCGGGTCGCGGGGGTCCAAAACATTCAGTACTTC. Its protein is CASSRVAGVQNIQYF.

The chain joins TRBV6-1 to TRBJ2-1; 11 bases are a match to TRBD2. Germline loops: CDR1 MNHNS, CDR2 SASEGT. V lost 2 bases, J lost 6 bases, and 3 bases stayed unmatched. The CDR3 totals 15 residues. Written as DNA, the CDR3 is TGTGCCAGCAGTGAACTAGCGGGGGGTTTCAATGAGCAGTTCTTC. This codes for CASSELAGGFNEQFF.

The rearrangement links TRBV5-4 to TRBJ2-3, with D perhaps TRBD2 (5 bases). V lost 4 bases, J lost 4 bases, and 13 bases lay in between. Germline CDR1 SGHNT, CDR2 YYREEE (reference sequence). CDR3 length: 14 amino acids. DNA of the CDR3: TGTGCCAGCAGCACCGGGATGGGAGCAGATACGCAGTATTTT. Residues: CASSTGMGADTQYF.

This clone appeared a single time. V gene TRBV6-5 combines with J gene TRBJ1-6, with no clear D. Germline CDR1 and CDR2: MNHEY and SVGAGI. Trimming shortened V by 6 bases and J by 9 bases, and 15 bases separated the two germline ends. CDR3 length equals 14 residues. This chain's CDR3 is CASRRTDETSPLHF. The DNA of the CDR3 is TGTGCCAGCAGGAGGACCGATGAAACTTCACCCCTCCACTTT.